This TCR beta chain was captured by sequencing in a study of CD8 T cells in ankylosing spondylitis. The CDR3 extends over 15 amino acids. Study conclusions and caveats: Enrichment of disease-linked clones was reportedly significant in matched ankylosing spondylitis synovial fluid. The disease-linked clones had a CD8+ phenotype and low blood frequencies. Ankylosing spondylitis blood appeared to carry a characteristic TCR beta motif of several highly homologous variants.

Quantitative 5'-RACE with molecular barcodes produced the TCR beta libraries. TCRdb re-called the 5' RACE reads with MiXCR, one entry per CDR3 protein. The repertoire holds just under 350,000 distinct CDR3 sequences, with approximately 15% as singletons. Points on this clonotype: The antigen is unknown. An end of the junction does not agree with germline; a read error may underlie this.

This TCR was recovered from a male donor with ankylosing spondylitis or in good health (not recorded which). The specimen sequenced was blood, either unsorted or a sorted T cell fraction (not recorded which). The chain is built from TRBV12-3 or TRBV12-4 and TRBJ2-3, with D perhaps TRBD2 (6 bases). For the CDR3, the DNA is TGTGCCAGCAGTCTAGCCAGCGGGCTCACGGTTACGCAGTATTTT. Its translation: CASSLASGLTVTQYF.